This paragraph covers one T cell receptor (beta chain) sequence. What it recognizes is unknown. This entry comes from a study of T cell therapy after organ transplantation. About the research overall: T cells were expanded two to three weeks with 30 CMV class I/II epitopes. Eight of the ten patients were clinical responders.

Regarding time point: 20-29 weeks after completion of therapy. Assay: immunoSEQ multiplex PCR; the TCRdb copy retains only in-frame clones and omits some. The data hold about 1,500 clones, with 55% to 75% observed a single time. V lost 0 bases and J lost 3, with 9 bases in between. This CDR3 has 14 residues. Germline CDR1 is MNHEY and CDR2 is SVGAGI. Study observations and caveats: Low CD8+ T cell yield possibly reduced coverage, hiding nonresponder expansions. Both transferred clonotypes and endogenous ones absent from products apparently reconstituted.

The TCR was taken from a human patient who had received a solid organ transplant and had CMV disease. Part of the T cell pool may stem from the graft donor. The sample in question was CD8+ T cells from blood, obtained after autologous CMV-specific T cell therapy. This chain uses TRBV6-5 with TRBJ2-7; a weak D match, TRBD1 (5 bases). CDR3 loop: CASSYSAGIYEQYF. The CDR3 coding sequence is TGTGCCAGCAGTTACTCCGCAGGGATCTACGAGCAGTACTTC.